One and the same sample provided the 17 T cell receptor beta chains below, sequenced in a study of spatial heterogeneity in lung cancer. MiXCR was run by TCRdb on the 5' RACE reads, yielding one entry per CDR3 protein. The sample carries about 14,000 distinct CDR3 sequences, about a tenth recorded once. Documented time point: sample taken at primary tumor resection. Material for sequencing was whole RNA from tumor, nontumor lung or frozen PBMC, left unsorted. The sample here was PBMCs, taken at surgery. Every receptor here comes from a male donor with early-stage non-small cell lung cancer.

This clonotype appeared many times. V is TRBV28 and J is TRBJ1-2; D remains unclear. The V end was cut by 8 bases, the J end by 8 bases, with 24 bases between. The CDR3 extends over 15 amino acids. Germline V lookup: CDR1 MDHEN, CDR2 SYDVKM. In DNA, the CDR3 is TGTGCCAGCTCAAAGCAAGGCTCCCGGTCGGGCGGCTACACCTTC. It yields the protein CASSKQGSRSGGYTF.

This clonotype was seen only a few times. This chain joins TRBV19 and TRBJ2-1; D not resolved. CDR3 length: 12 residues. The germline V gene encodes CDR1 LNHDA and CDR2 SQIVND (reference sequence). V lost 5 bases and J lost 9, with 11 bases in between. In nucleotides, the CDR3 is TGTGCCAGTAGTTTTGGGTTTAGTGAGCAGTTCTTC. Translated, it gives CASSFGFSEQFF.

This clonotype was counted many times. The chain has TRBV2 and TRBJ2-5; D may match TRBD1 or TRBD2 (6 bases each). Per the germline V gene, CDR1 is SNHLY and CDR2 is FYNNEI. Trimming stripped 6 bases from V and 1 base from J, with 15 bases between. This CDR3 spans 15 amino acids. CDR3 protein: CASSFPGGLQETQYF. CDR3 nucleotides: TGTGCCAGCAGCTTTCCCGGGGGCCTCCAAGAGACCCAGTACTTC.

This clonotype is classed as medium-sized. CDR3 amino acids: CSARSPRIQGGNGYTF. CDR3 nucleotide sequence: TGCAGTGCTAGATCCCCCCGTATCCAGGGGGGAAATGGCTACACCTTC. The gene calls are TRBV20-1 and TRBJ1-2; 7 positions match TRBD1. CDR1 DFQATT and CDR2 SNEGSKA come from the germline V gene (reference sequence). Trimming took 2 bases from V and 6 from J; bases not matched to a gene: 15. The length of the CDR3 is 16 residues.

This clonotype was counted ten times or more. The gene calls are TRBV18 and TRBJ2-1; 10 bases agree with TRBD2. Germline assignment: CDR1 KGHSH and CDR2 LQKENI. CDR3 length equals 15 residues. J gave up 4 bases and V 3 bases, and 3 bases lay outside the gene matches. The CDR3 region is CASSPPSGSYNEQFF. CDR3 in DNA: TGTGCCAGCTCACCCCCTAGCGGGAGTTACAATGAGCAGTTCTTC.

This clonotype was counted many times. The chain employs TRBV29-1 and TRBJ2-1; 9 nucleotides align to TRBD2. CDR3 length equals 11 residues. The V and J ends lost 7 bases and 8 bases, in that order; junction bases with no gene match: 3. Per the germline V gene, CDR1 is SQVTM and CDR2 is ANQGSEA. The CDR3 DNA is TGCAGCGACCGACTAGCGGATGAGCAGTTCTTC. Its protein is CSDRLADEQFF.

This clonotype was seen repeatedly, ten times or more. This rearrangement joins TRBV27 to TRBJ1-4; unclear D gene. Trimming removed 1 base at V and 4 bases at J, with 10 bases between. The CDR3 length is 15 residues. From germline, CDR1 is MNHEY and CDR2 SMNVEV (reference sequence). CDR3 sequence (DNA): TGTGCCAGCAGTTTATTGGGCAGGTTTAATGAAAAACTGTTTTTT. This codes for CASSLLGRFNEKLFF.

This clonotype was found many times. CDR3 nucleotides: TGTGCCAGCAGGCCTACATCAAGTGGTCAGCCCCAGCATTTT. Translating it yields CASRPTSSGQPQHF. The rearrangement joins TRBV27 to TRBJ1-5, with unresolved D. Germline-derived CDR1 and CDR2 are MNHEY and SMNVEV (reference sequence). V was pared by 6 bases and J by 6 bases, with 15 bases between. CDR3 length: 14 amino acids.

By sample share, this clonotype is medium-sized. The J gene is TRBJ1-1, the V gene TRBV30, with D hard to call. The CDR3 extends over 14 amino acids. The germline V and J ends were trimmed by 4 bases and 3 bases, with 15 bases remaining between them. CDR1 and CDR2 from the germline V gene are GTSNPN and SVGIG (reference sequence). The CDR3 DNA sequence: TGTGCCTGGACCCCGGACCCCCGGTACACTGAAGCTTTCTTT. Protein sequence: CAWTPDPRYTEAFF.

This clonotype was observed at least ten times. This chain joins TRBV27 and TRBJ2-7; 10 bases are shared with TRBD1. J gave up 6 bases and V 5 bases, and 4 bases lay outside the gene matches. Germline loops: CDR1 MNHEY, CDR2 SMNVEV (reference sequence). CDR3 length: 13 residues. CDR3 sequence (DNA): TGTGCCAGCAGTATCCGGGACAGGGGCGAGCAGTACTTC. Amino acid sequence: CASSIRDRGEQYF.

In its sample, this clonotype was seen many times. The chain joins TRBV5-1 to TRBJ2-1; D is ambiguous. Trimming left V 4 bases short and J 7 bases short, with 12 bases between. CDR3 length: 13 residues. Germline V lookup: CDR1 SGHRS, CDR2 YFSETQ. The CDR3 DNA follows: TGCGCCAGCAGCCCGAGGTCCGGGAATGAGCAGTTCTTC. Its protein product is CASSPRSGNEQFF.

This clonotype is deemed medium-sized. The chain employs TRBV10-3 and TRBJ2-1, with D unresolved. Germline V lookup: CDR1 ENHRY, CDR2 SYGVKD. V gave up 0 bases and J gave up 6 bases, with 6 bases separating them. This CDR3 is built from 13 residues. CDR3 loop: CAISESDANEQFF. The CDR3 DNA follows: TGTGCCATCAGTGAGTCGGACGCCAATGAGCAGTTCTTC.

This clonotype was seen ten or more times. This chain connects TRBV24-1 to TRBJ2-1; D is possibly TRBD2 (5 bases). Per the germline V gene, CDR1 is KGHDR and CDR2 is SFDVKD. Between the trimmed V and J ends, which lost 0 bases and 0 bases, there was a span of 11 bases. This CDR3 is 17 amino acids long. For the CDR3, the DNA is TGTGCCACCAGTGATTTGTCAGCGGATAGCTCCTACAATGAGCAGTTCTTC. It is translated as CATSDLSADSSYNEQFF.

This clonotype was seen ten or more times. The CDR3 region has the DNA TGTGCCAGTAGTCCGGGACTAGCGGACACAGATACGCAGTATTTT. Translated, it gives CASSPGLADTDTQYF. The chain recombines TRBV19 with TRBJ2-3, with TRBD2 matching 11 bases. The germline V gene has CDR1 LNHDA and CDR2 SQIVND (reference sequence). V was pared by 5 bases and J by 2 bases, with 3 bases of the junction left unmatched. This CDR3 has 15 residues.

This clonotype is medium-sized within its sample. The chain employs TRBV7-2 and TRBJ2-5; the D is unclear. The CDR3 spans 16 residues. The germline gives CDR1 SGHTA, CDR2 FQGNSA. With 5 bases removed from V and 7 bases from J, the gap between germline ends came to 23 bases. CDR3: CASSQKARVITMTQYF. CDR3 nucleotide sequence: TGTGCCAGCAGCCAGAAAGCGAGAGTCATTACGATGACCCAGTACTTC.

This clonotype showed up many times. J is TRBJ2-3 and V is TRBV10-3; tentatively, D is TRBD1 (7 bases). The CDR3 length is 16 residues. Trimming shortened V by 10 bases and J by 4 bases, and 24 bases separated the two germline ends. Germline V gene data show CDR1 as ENHRY and CDR2 as SYGVKD. CDR3 bases: TGTGCCAGTGAGGGGGCTTGGGTAGCGGCTGCAGATACGCAGTATTTT. Translation gives CASEGAWVAAADTQYF.

This clonotype qualifies as medium-sized. The CDR3 DNA reads TGTGCCAGCTCACCACTTCCCTCCGGGGGCGTCGCTGAAGCTTTCTTT. Its protein is CASSPLPSGGVAEAFF. The V and J genes are TRBV18 and TRBJ1-1; possibly TRBD1 for D (6 bases). V lost 1 base to trimming and J lost 6 bases, with 18 bases between them. The CDR3 is made up of 16 amino acids. Germline V gives CDR1 KGHSH, CDR2 LQKENI.